The rows below give T cell receptor beta chains drawn from one sample of a study of identifying expanded T cells in peripheral blood. The repertoire was sequenced with immunoSEQ multiplex PCR; TCRdb's copy has only in-frame clones and lacks some. Found here are about 58,000 clones, roughly nine tenths of them singletons; the top ten hold about 3.7%. Sequencing was carried out using blood. Every receptor here comes from a person between 18 and 69 years old in good health. Each CDR3 is given with its conserved first and last residue. D genes are given only for firm matches. Clone size is shown for a subset of rows, as once, few, many or a class of expanded clone.

CDR3 DNA	CDR3 protein	V gene	clone size	D gene	J gene
TGTGCCAGCAGCTTCTTACCCAGCTCCTACGAGCAGTACTTC	CASSFLPSSYEQYF	TRBV5-6	-	-	TRBJ2-7
TGTGCCAGCAGCTCTACCCGGGACACCTACGAGCAGTACTTC	CASSSTRDTYEQYF	TRBV5-4	-	-	TRBJ2-7
TGTGCCAGCCTCAGGGCCACTGAAGCTTTCTTT	CASLRATEAFF	TRBV6-6	-	-	TRBJ1-1
TGTGCCAGCGCGGGACACCCGAACACCGGGGAGCTGTTTTTT	CASAGHPNTGELFF	TRBV6-1	few	-	TRBJ2-2
TGTGCCAGCAGCTTCCTTTCTAGCGGCACCGGGGAGCTGTTTTTT	CASSFLSSGTGELFF	TRBV7-2	-	TRBD2	TRBJ2-2
TGCACCAGCAGCCCCAACGGGGGCGTCTACGAGCAGTACTTC	CTSSPNGGVYEQYF	TRBV1	-	-	TRBJ2-7
TGTGCCAGCAGCTCACTAGCGGGAGTTTACGTTACGCAGTATTTT	CASSSLAGVYVTQYF	TRBV7-8	-	TRBD2	TRBJ2-3
TGTGCCATCAGTGACTTCGGACAGATTCACGAGCAGTACTTC	CAISDFGQIHEQYF	TRBV10-3	-	-	TRBJ2-7
TGTGCCAGCTCACCCGGGACACCCAATGAGCAGTTCTTC	CASSPGTPNEQFF	TRBV18	-	-	TRBJ2-1
TGTGCTAGTGGTGTCAGGCGGGGGTACGAGCAGTACTTC	CASGVRRGYEQYF	TRBV12-5	-	TRBD2	TRBJ2-7
TGTGCCAGCAGCTTGCAGGGGGCGATGAGCTACACCTTC	CASSLQGAMSYTF	TRBV5-4	-	TRBD1	TRBJ1-2
TGTGCCAGCAGGCGGGACAGGGTCGCGAACACTGAAGCTTTCTTT	CASRRDRVANTEAFF	TRBV6-5	-	TRBD1	TRBJ1-1
TGTGCCAGCAGCCCCAGTACTGGCAGGGTCAATCAGCCCCAGCATTTT	CASSPSTGRVNQPQHF	TRBV4-2	-	-	TRBJ1-5
TGTGCCAGCAGCCCCCGCAGGGATGAGACCCAGTACTTC	CASSPRRDETQYF	TRBV7-2	-	-	TRBJ2-5
TGCGCCAGCAGCTTGGATGGGACGGTTGCTGAAGCTTTCTTT	CASSLDGTVAEAFF	TRBV5-1	-	-	TRBJ1-1
TGTGCCACCCAGCAGAGGGATGGGACTCCGTTGATCAATGAGCAGTTCTTC	CATQQRDGTPLINEQFF	TRBV2	-	-	TRBJ2-1
TGTGCCAGCAGTTCCCCGGGACTAGCAGAGTTTCGGCAGTACTTC	CASSSPGLAEFRQYF	TRBV11-2	-	TRBD2	TRBJ2-7
TGTGCCAGCAGCTCCGGTCCGTTCTACGAGCAGTACTTC	CASSSGPFYEQYF	TRBV11-3	-	-	TRBJ2-7
TGTGCCAGCAGCCGCGACAGTTTCACCTACGAGCAGTACTTC	CASSRDSFTYEQYF	TRBV7-2	-	-	TRBJ2-7
TGTGCCAGCAGCTTTACGCGCGGGGCCTCCTCCTACGAGCAGTACTTC	CASSFTRGASSYEQYF	TRBV2	-	-	TRBJ2-7
TGTGCCAGCAGCTTAAGGGGGGTCGAGTACGAGCAGTACTTC	CASSLRGVEYEQYF	TRBV13	-	-	TRBJ2-7
TGCGCCAGCAGTGAGTCGGCAGGGACAAACACTGAAGCTTTCTTT	CASSESAGTNTEAFF	TRBV10-1	-	-	TRBJ1-1
TGTGCCAGCAGTGTCGGGAGGTCTGGCAATTCACCCCTCCACTTT	CASSVGRSGNSPLHF	TRBV2	-	-	TRBJ1-6
TGTGCCAGCAGCTTAACGGACAGGGTAACCGGGGAGCTGTTTTTT	CASSLTDRVTGELFF	TRBV7-2	-	TRBD1	TRBJ2-2
TGTGCCAGCAGCTTACCGGGGAGGGACGAGCAGTACTTC	CASSLPGRDEQYF	TRBV11-3	once	TRBD2	TRBJ2-7
TGTGCCAGCAGTTACGACACCGGGGAGCTGTTTTTT	CASSYDTGELFF	TRBV6-5	-	-	TRBJ2-2
TGTGCCAGCAGCTTAGGGGCAATGGGTACAGATACGCAGTATTTT	CASSLGAMGTDTQYF	TRBV11-3	-	-	TRBJ2-3
TGTGCCAGCAGCTCCGTGGGACAGGGGGCCTCTAACTATGGCTACACCTTC	CASSSVGQGASNYGYTF	TRBV5-6	-	TRBD1	TRBJ1-2
TGCGCCAGCGGCAGGGGGGGCGGGGAGCTGTTTTTT	CASGRGGGELFF	TRBV4-1	-	-	TRBJ2-2
TGTGCAAGTCGCCCGACTAGAGCGTACCAAGAGACCCAGTACTTC	CASRPTRAYQETQYF	TRBV12-2	-	-	TRBJ2-5
TGCAGCGTTGAACAGAACACCGGGGAGCTGTTTTTT	CSVEQNTGELFF	TRBV29-1	-	-	TRBJ2-2
TGCAGCGTTGAAGATCCTAACAGCGGGCGGGACACCGGGGAGCTGTTTTTT	CSVEDPNSGRDTGELFF	TRBV29-1	-	-	TRBJ2-2
TGTGCCAGCAGACCCCCGGGACTAGCGGTATCCTACGAGCAGTACTTC	CASRPPGLAVSYEQYF	TRBV28	-	TRBD2	TRBJ2-7
TGTGCCAGCAGCTACCTCCGGGACAACTATGGCTACACCTTC	CASSYLRDNYGYTF	TRBV7-9	-	-	TRBJ1-2
TGTGCCAGCAGGGAACCCTGGAGGAACACTGAAGCTTTCTTT	CASREPWRNTEAFF	TRBV28	once	-	TRBJ1-1
TGCAGCGTTGAGGTGGTAGCGGGTACGCAGTATTTT	CSVEVVAGTQYF	TRBV29-1	-	TRBD2	TRBJ2-3
TGTGCCAGCTCGCAAAGACAGGCCGAAGAGACCCAGTACTTC	CASSQRQAEETQYF	TRBV18	-	-	TRBJ2-5
TGTGCCAGCTCACCACGGGAGGAGACCCAGTACTTC	CASSPREETQYF	TRBV18	-	-	TRBJ2-5
TGTGCCAGCAGCTTAGCTATTCGGACAGCTGAGACCCAGTACTTC	CASSLAIRTAETQYF	TRBV7-2	-	-	TRBJ2-5
TGCGCCAGCGAATACGGGACAGGGACCTACGAGCAGTACTTC	CASEYGTGTYEQYF	TRBV23-1	-	TRBD1	TRBJ2-7
TGCGCCAGCTCGGATAGCGGCGGGGCATTCACAGATACGCAGTATTTT	CASSDSGGAFTDTQYF	TRBV10-1	-	-	TRBJ2-3
TGTGCCAGCAGCTTAGGTACAGGGGGCAATGAGCAGTTCTTC	CASSLGTGGNEQFF	TRBV7-6	-	TRBD1	TRBJ2-1
TGCGCCAGCAGCCAAGAGGCCGGACCCTACGAGCAGTACTTC	CASSQEAGPYEQYF	TRBV4-3	-	-	TRBJ2-7
TGTGCCAGCAGCCCAGGACAGTTTTATGGCTACACCTTC	CASSPGQFYGYTF	TRBV7-9	-	-	TRBJ1-2
TGTGCCAGCAGTGGGGAATCGGGGGAGACCCAGTACTTC	CASSGESGETQYF	TRBV2	-	-	TRBJ2-5
TGTGCCAGCAGTGAATCGCCAGGGGCCCAACGAAACACCATATATTTT	CASSESPGAQRNTIYF	TRBV6-1	-	-	TRBJ1-3
TGTGCCAGCAGCTCCGGGATTAACACAGATACGCAGTATTTT	CASSSGINTDTQYF	TRBV11-2	-	-	TRBJ2-3
TGTGCCAGCAGTCCTCAATCCTACGAGCAGTACTTC	CASSPQSYEQYF	TRBV27	-	-	TRBJ2-7
TGCAGCGTTGAACGATCCAGGGGGTACGAGCAGTACTTC	CSVERSRGYEQYF	TRBV29-1	-	TRBD1	TRBJ2-7
TGTGCCAGCTCACCAGGACAGGGGGCGTTTGGTAACTATGGCTACACCTTC	CASSPGQGAFGNYGYTF	TRBV18	-	TRBD1	TRBJ1-2
TGCGCCAGCAGCTCGACCGGGACAGTGAACACTGAAGCTTTCTTT	CASSSTGTVNTEAFF	TRBV5-1	-	TRBD1	TRBJ1-1